This TCR beta chain stems from a study of beta chain features in type 1 diabetes. The overall study: No patient-donor differences in age, gender, total cells or subset yield.

Germline V gene data show CDR1 as LGHNA and CDR2 as YSLEER. The CDR3 loop spans 15 amino acids. V shed 1 base and J shed 0 bases, with 7 bases lying between them. This clone showed up just a few times. Expressed TCRB transcripts were sequenced after all isolated RNA was converted to cDNA. The assay was immunoSEQ multiplex PCR, and TCRdb's table has in-frame clones only and misses some. The sample shows about 410,000 clones, about 15% of them seen only once. The chain is built from TRBV4-3 and TRBJ1-5; D is uncertain. The TCR originated in a man aged 25-45 years in good health. The sample taken for sequencing was naive CD4+ T cells from blood. The CDR3 reads CASSQGRGSNQPQHF. CDR3 nucleotides: TGCGCCAGCAGCCAAGGGCGCGGTAGCAATCAGCCCCAGCATTTT.